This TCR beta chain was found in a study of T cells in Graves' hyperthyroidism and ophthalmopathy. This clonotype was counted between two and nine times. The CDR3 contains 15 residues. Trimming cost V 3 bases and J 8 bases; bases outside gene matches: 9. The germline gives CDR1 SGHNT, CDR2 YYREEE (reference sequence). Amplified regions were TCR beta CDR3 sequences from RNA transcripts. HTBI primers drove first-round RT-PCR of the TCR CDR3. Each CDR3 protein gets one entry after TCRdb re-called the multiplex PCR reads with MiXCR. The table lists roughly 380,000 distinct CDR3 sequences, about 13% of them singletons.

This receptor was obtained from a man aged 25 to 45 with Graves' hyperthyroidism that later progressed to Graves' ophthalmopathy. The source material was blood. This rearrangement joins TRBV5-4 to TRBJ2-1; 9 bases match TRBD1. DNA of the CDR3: TGTGCCAGCAGCTCCGGGGGACAGGGTTTCCATGAGCAGTTCTTC. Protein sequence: CASSSGGQGFHEQFF.